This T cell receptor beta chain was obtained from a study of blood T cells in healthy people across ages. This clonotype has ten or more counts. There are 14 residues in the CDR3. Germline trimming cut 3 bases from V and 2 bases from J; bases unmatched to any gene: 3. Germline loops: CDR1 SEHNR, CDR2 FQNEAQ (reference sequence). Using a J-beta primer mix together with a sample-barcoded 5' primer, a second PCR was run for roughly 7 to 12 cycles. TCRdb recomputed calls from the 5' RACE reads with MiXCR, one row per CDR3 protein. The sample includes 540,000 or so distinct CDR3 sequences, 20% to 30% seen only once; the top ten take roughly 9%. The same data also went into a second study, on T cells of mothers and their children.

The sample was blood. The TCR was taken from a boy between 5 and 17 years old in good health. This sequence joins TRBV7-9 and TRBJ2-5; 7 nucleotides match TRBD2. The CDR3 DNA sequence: TGTGCCAGCAGCTTGGGGGGGAATCAAGAGACCCAGTACTTC. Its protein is CASSLGGNQETQYF.